This record concerns one T cell receptor (beta chain) sequence. The target antigen is unknown. Possible read error: a much larger clone is one base away. The data originate from a study of tumor-infiltrating lymphocytes in primary liver carcinoma. The CDR3 length is 17 residues. Germline V gene data show CDR1 as MNHNS and CDR2 as SASEGT. Unsorted whole blood served as the source of blood RNA, and germline DNA was extracted as well. Chronic HBV infection was present in the patients, who were treatment-naive. A constant-region primer served to make TCR beta cDNA from roughly 460 ng total RNA. Three nested multiplex PCR rounds, a slightly modified ARM-PCR method, built the TCR beta libraries. TRBV1-TRBV30 forward primers and a C-beta reverse primer were used in the first two PCR rounds, which each ran for 10 cycles. One entry per CDR3 protein, called by TCRdb with MiXCR from the multiplex PCR reads. The sample contains 150,000 to 200,000 distinct CDR3 sequences, less than 70% of which appear only once.

Study-level points and caveats: Among the pair types, tumor region pairs showed more overlap than tumor-adjacent and tumor-blood pairs.

The rearrangement uses TRBV6-1 and TRBJ2-7, with TRBD1 identical over 10 bases. This receptor was obtained from a woman aged 55-70 years with primary liver carcinoma and hepatitis B virus infection. The sequenced sample consisted of peripheral blood. Written as DNA, the CDR3 is TGTGACAGCAGTGGCCCCTGGGCCGGACAGGGGGCCTACGAGCAGTACTTC. Encoded protein: CDSSGPWAGQGAYEQYF.